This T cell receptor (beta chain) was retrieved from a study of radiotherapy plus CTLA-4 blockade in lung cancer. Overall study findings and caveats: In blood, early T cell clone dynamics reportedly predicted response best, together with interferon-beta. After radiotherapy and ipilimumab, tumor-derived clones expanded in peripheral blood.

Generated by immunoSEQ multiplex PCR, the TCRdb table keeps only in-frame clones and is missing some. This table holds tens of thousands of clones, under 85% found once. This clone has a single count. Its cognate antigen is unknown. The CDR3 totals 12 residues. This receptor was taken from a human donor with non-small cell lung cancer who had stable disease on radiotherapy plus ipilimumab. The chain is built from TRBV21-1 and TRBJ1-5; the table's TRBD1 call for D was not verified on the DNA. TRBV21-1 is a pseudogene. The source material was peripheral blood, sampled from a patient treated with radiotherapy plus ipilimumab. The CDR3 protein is CASSDRDRPQHF. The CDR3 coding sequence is TGTGCCAGCAGTGACAGAGACCGGCCCCAGCATTTT.